One and the same sample provided the 31 T cell receptor delta chains below, sequenced in a study of fetal and pediatric gammadelta thymocytes. TCRdb processed the reads again with the CATT caller. The sample lists 1,500 to 2,000 delta-chain clones, 13% to 15% seen once, with roughly 6.6% in the top ten. Sequencing was performed on Vgamma9Vdelta2 gamma-delta T cells from the thymus. The subset is: sorted CD3+gammadeltaTCR+Vgamma9+Vdelta2+ thymocytes. The receptors shown here come from a child who underwent cardiac surgery and was recorded as healthy.

As concerns this clone: A much larger clone differs by one base, so this may be a read error. The gene calls are TRDV2 and TRDJ1; D might be TRDD3 (6 bases). The J gene, left out of TCRdb, was set here by checking the DNA against germline. Deletions cut 4 bases from V and 0 bases from J, with 32 bases between. Germline CDR1 and CDR2: GEAIGNYY and EKD. CDR3 length equals 21 residues. The CDR3 nucleotides read TGTGCCTGTGAGTTTCACCTACCTCACTGGGAACATAGACCGTACACCGATAAACTCATCTTT. It specifies CACEFHLPHWEHRPYTDKLIF.

The sample holds a few counts of this clone. The J gene is TRDJ1, the V gene TRDV2; 7 nucleotides match TRDD3. The J gene was not available in TCRdb and was assigned here by matching the DNA to germline segments. CDR3 length: 16 amino acids. In germline, CDR1 is GEAIGNYY, CDR2 EKD. Trimming at V came to 1 base and at J to 3 bases, leaving 10 bases not matched to a gene. The CDR3 nucleotides read TGTGCCTGTGACACGGACTGGGGCTCAGAGCCCGATAAACTCATCTTT. This translates into CACDTDWGSEPDKLIF.

This clone was seen a handful of times. The chain has TRDV2 and TRDJ1; D is possibly TRDD3 (6 bases). This CDR3 comprises 17 residues. Per the germline V gene, CDR1 is GEAIGNYY and CDR2 is EKD. Between the trimmed V and J ends, which lost 5 bases and 4 bases, there was a span of 25 bases. In DNA, the CDR3 is TGTGCCTGTGTTAGGGTCGGAATGGGGGTACCGCTCGATAAACTCATCTTT. Protein: CACVRVGMGVPLDKLIF.

Turning to this clone: It is likely a read error: a sequence one base away is far more abundant. Here the V gene is TRDV2, but the J gene went uncalled; no DNA check was done on the table's D call, TRDD3. Germline loops: CDR1 GEAIGNYY, CDR2 EKD. The length of the CDR3 is 15 residues. Written as DNA, the CDR3 is TGTGCCTGTGGACGTACTGGGGGACCCACCGATAAAATCATCTTT. It yields the protein CACGRTGGPTDKIIF.

In this sample, this clone is medium-sized. The rearrangement uses TRDV2 and TRDJ1, with D perhaps matching TRDD3 (6 bases). No J gene was available from TCRdb, and it was assigned here by a germline match of the DNA. Germline lookup yields CDR1 GEAIGNYY and CDR2 EKD. This CDR3 has 16 residues. Trimming cost V 2 bases and J 0 bases, with 15 bases left between them. CDR3 bases: TGTGCCTGTGACAGCGAGAGCCGGGGGAACACCGATAAACTCATCTTT. It specifies CACDSESRGNTDKLIF.

This clone is medium-sized in the sample. The chain has TRDV2 and TRDJ1; the D gene is possibly TRDD3 (6 bases). V was trimmed by 3 bases and J by 0 bases, leaving 25 bases between them. This CDR3 has 19 residues. Germline V gene data show CDR1 as GEAIGNYY and CDR2 as EKD. CDR3: CACDPKPRTGSLYTDKLIF. In DNA form, the CDR3 reads TGTGCCTGTGACCCTAAGCCTCGCACTGGGAGTCTATACACCGATAAACTCATCTTT.

By proportion, this clone is medium-sized (0.01 to 0.1%). The chain has TRDV2 and TRDJ1, with D possibly matching TRDD3 (5 bases). The germline CDR1 and CDR2 sequences are GEAIGNYY and EKD. Trimming took off 1 base at V and 0 bases at J, with 20 bases between the two ends. The CDR3 has 18 residues. The CDR3 DNA reads as TGTGCCTGTGACACTAAGACGGTTCGGGATCCTTACACCGATAAACTCATCTTT. Protein product: CACDTKTVRDPYTDKLIF.

This clone is large (0.1 to 1%) by share. J is TRDJ1 and V is TRDV2, with D possibly being TRDD3 (6 bases). The ends were cut back, 1 base at V and 0 bases at J, with 14 bases in the middle. Germline lookup yields CDR1 GEAIGNYY and CDR2 EKD. CDR3 length: 16 residues. In DNA, the CDR3 is TGTGCCTGTGACACTGGGGATCGTATCAACACCGATAAACTCATCTTT. This translates into CACDTGDRINTDKLIF.

This clone was seen only a few times. This chain joins TRDV2 and TRDJ1; D unresolved. V lost 0 bases to trimming and J lost 0 bases, with 16 bases between them. The CDR3 sequence is 17 residues long. Germline V gives CDR1 GEAIGNYY, CDR2 EKD. CDR3 amino acids: CACDTKLHPQYTDKLIF. CDR3 nucleotide sequence: TGTGCCTGTGACACCAAACTGCACCCCCAGTACACCGATAAACTCATCTTT.

This clone is categorized as medium-sized. This chain uses TRDV2 with TRDJ1; D is perhaps TRDD3 (6 bases). No J gene is reported in TCRdb; it was inferred here by comparing the DNA with germline. The V end was cut by 5 bases, the J end by 0 bases, with 9 bases between. The CDR3 contains 13 residues. CDR1 is GEAIGNYY, CDR2 EKD, per germline. CDR3 residues: CACGGTYTDKLIF. CDR3 DNA sequence: TGTGCCTGTGGGGGGACCTACACCGATAAACTCATCTTT.

Relative to its sample, this clone is medium-sized. The chain links TRDV2 to TRDJ3; TRDD3 matches 8 bases. The CDR3 is 20 residues long. J lost 0 bases, V lost 1 base, and 10 bases had no gene match. Per the germline V gene, CDR1 is GEAIGNYY and CDR2 is EKD. The CDR3 spells CACDTAAGGQSSWDTRQMFF. The CDR3 bases are TGTGCCTGTGACACGGCGGCTGGGGGACAAAGCTCCTGGGACACCCGACAGATGTTTTTC.

This clone is large by share. The chain joins TRDV2 to TRDJ1, with 10 bases fitting TRDD3. Germline loops: CDR1 GEAIGNYY, CDR2 EKD. The CDR3 length is 19 residues. The V and J ends lost 6 bases and 0 bases, in that order; junction bases with no gene match: 18. The CDR3 DNA sequence: TGTGCCTGTAAGCCATACTGGGGGATTAACGCTGAGTACACCGATAAACTCATCTTT. Encoded protein: CACKPYWGINAEYTDKLIF.

As to this clone: This likely traces to a read error, being one base from a far larger clone. The chain links TRDV2 to TRDJ1, with TRDD3 matching 9 bases. TCRdb records no J gene; here it was assigned by comparing the DNA to germline. Germline CDR1 GEAIGNYY, CDR2 EKD. Germline trimming cut 6 bases from V and 1 base from J; bases unmatched to any gene: 8. CDR3 length: 15 amino acids. The CDR3 is CACYLSGGFTDKLIF. The CDR3 DNA is TGTGCCTGTTATCTTTCTGGGGGATTCACCGATAAACTCATCTTT.

The sample holds a few counts of this clone. Being one base from a much bigger clone, this may be a read error. TRDV2 is the V gene, and the J gene was not called; the table's D gene call, TRDD3, was not cross checked with the DNA. The germline V gene encodes CDR1 GEAIGNYY and CDR2 EKD. This CDR3 has 14 amino acids. The CDR3 coding sequence is TGTGCCTGTGACACCGGCTGGGGTGAGGGTAAACTCATCTTC. Protein sequence: CACDTGWGEGKLIF.

On this clone: A much larger clone differs from this one at a single base, so this may be a read error. This chain links TRDV1 with TRDJ1, with D maybe TRDD3 (5 bases). There are 10 residues in the CDR3. V lost 10 bases, J lost 2 bases, and 5 bases lay in between. Germline CDR1 is TSWWSYY and CDR2 is QGS. The CDR3 DNA reads as TGTGCTCGGGATACCGATAAACTCATCTTT. This sequence encodes CARDTDKLIF.

Comments on this clone: A much larger clone is a single base away; this may be a read error. V is TRDV2 and J is TRDJ1; 8 nucleotides line up with TRDD3. In the absence of a J gene in TCRdb, the DNA was matched to germline to assign it here. The CDR3 is 13 residues long. The V gene's germline CDR1 is GEAIGNYY and CDR2 EKD. V dropped 9 bases and J dropped 3; count of bases not matched to a gene: 8. The CDR3 DNA reads TGTGCCGTGAGTACTGGGGGGTCCGATAAACTCATCTTT. This gives the protein CAVSTGGSDKLIF.

Regarding this clone: A much larger clonotype is one base distant, so this may be a read error. V gene assignment gives TRDV2, but the J gene was left uncalled; no check of the table's D call, TRDD3, against the DNA was made. The germline gives CDR1 GEAIGNYY, CDR2 EKD. The CDR3 loop spans 18 amino acids. CDR3 in DNA: TGTGCCTGTGTCCGGCGGACTGGGGGATACCCATACACCGATAAACGCATCTTT. Residues: CACVRRTGGYPYTDKRIF.

V is TRDV2 and J is TRDJ3; 12 nucleotides line up with TRDD3. TCRdb does not report a J gene; here it was assigned by matching the DNA to germline references. The ends lost 2 bases at V and 0 bases at J; junction bases unmatched: 4. This CDR3 is 19 amino acids long. Germline V gene sequence: CDR1 GEAIGNYY, CDR2 EKD. The CDR3 here is CACDILGDTSSWDTRQMFF. The CDR3 DNA sequence: TGTGCCTGTGACATACTGGGGGATACCAGCTCCTGGGACACCCGACAGATGTTTTTC.

This clone is judged large. The V call is TRDV2, the J call TRDJ1; TRDD3 agrees at 12 bases. The CDR3 extends over 18 amino acids. Per the germline V gene, CDR1 is GEAIGNYY and CDR2 is EKD. V lost 8 bases and J lost 0; bases outside the gene matches: 15. For the CDR3, the DNA is TGTGCCTACTGTACTGGGGGATACTCCCACCGGGACACCGATAAACTCATCTTT. It encodes CAYCTGGYSHRDTDKLIF.

V usage is TRDV2 and J usage is TRDJ1, with 7 bases that match TRDD3. V trimming: 5 bases; J trimming: 0 bases; junction bases outside the gene matches: 11. Per germline, CDR1 GEAIGNYY and CDR2 EKD. The CDR3 extends over 16 amino acids. The CDR3 loop reads CACGRTGALYTDKLIF. For the CDR3, the DNA is TGTGCCTGTGGCCGTACTGGGGCCCTGTACACCGATAAACTCATCTTT.

This clone qualifies as medium-sized. The sample has other DNA sequences that encode this CDR3 too. This chain links TRDV2 with TRDJ1, with D maybe TRDD3 (5 bases). CDR1 is GEAIGNYY, CDR2 EKD, per germline. Trimming removed 0 bases from V and 0 bases from J, with 16 bases in between. This CDR3 has 17 amino acids. CDR3 bases: TGTGCCTGTGACACCGCGTCGAGGGGGTACGACACCGATAAACTCATCTTT. Amino acids: CACDTASRGYDTDKLIF.

This clone occurred a few times. The genes are TRDV1 and TRDJ1; 8 nucleotides line up with TRDD3. CDR1 TSWWSYY and CDR2 QGS come from the germline V gene. CDR3 length: 20 amino acids. V shed 10 bases, J shed 5 bases, and the junction held 30 bases outside the gene matches. The DNA for the CDR3 is TGTGCTCCCCTCGGGGGGCTTTCGACAAAGCAATGGGGGATTCCTGATAAACTCATCTTT. Amino acids: CAPLGGLSTKQWGIPDKLIF.

By sample share, this clone is large. V and J are TRDV2 and TRDJ1; 9 bases match TRDD3. Germline CDR1 reads GEAIGNYY; CDR2 reads EKD. CDR3 size: 24 residues. Trimming removed 0 bases from V and 0 bases from J; junction bases left unmatched: 28. The CDR3 coding sequence is TGTGCCTGTGACACCGGAACTCCTTCAGGCTCCGTACTGGGGGAAAGCCAGTACACCGATAAACTCATCTTT. Encoded protein: CACDTGTPSGSVLGESQYTDKLIF.

This clone is categorized as medium-sized. The chain couples TRDV2 to TRDJ3; weak D call: TRDD3 (6 bases). The ends were cut back, 3 bases at V and 0 bases at J, with 17 bases in the middle. The CDR3 covers 19 residues. The germline V gene has CDR1 GEAIGNYY and CDR2 EKD. This CDR3 is CACDGVLGVNSWDTRQMFF. CDR3 DNA: TGTGCCTGTGACGGGGTACTGGGTGTAAACTCCTGGGACACCCGACAGATGTTTTTC.

This clone is large in the sample. This chain joins TRDV2 and TRDJ1; 7 bases are a match to TRDD3. From germline, CDR1 is GEAIGNYY and CDR2 EKD. The CDR3 has 14 amino acids. V gave up 5 bases and J gave up 3 bases; unmatched junction bases: 8. CDR3 bases: TGTGCCTGTGGCCTACTGGGGACTGCCGATAAACTCATCTTT. It is translated as CACGLLGTADKLIF.

By share, this clone counts as medium-sized. The chain joins TRDV2 to TRDJ1; 11 nucleotides line up with TRDD3. Germline trimming cut 3 bases from V and 8 bases from J; bases unmatched to any gene: 13. This CDR3 spans 16 amino acids. Per the germline V gene, CDR1 is GEAIGNYY and CDR2 is EKD. CDR3 bases: TGTGCCTGTGACGACCTCCACTGGGGGATAAGGCCCAAACTCATCTTT. Translated: CACDDLHWGIRPKLIF.

This clone was observed a handful of times. V usage is TRDV2 and J usage is TRDJ1, with D tentatively TRDD3 (6 bases). The J gene, not given by TCRdb, was assigned here from a germline match of the nucleotide sequence. V gave up 3 bases and J gave up 0 bases, with 13 bases separating them. CDR1 and CDR2 (germline): GEAIGNYY, EKD. There are 15 residues in the CDR3. The CDR3 DNA reads TGTGCCTGTGACGTTCGGGGGACGTACACCGATAAACTCATCTTT. This sequence encodes CACDVRGTYTDKLIF.

This clone was recorded a few times. With a much larger clone just one base away, this may be a read error. The chain is built from TRDV1 and TRDJ1; 8 positions match TRDD3. CDR3 length: 22 residues. The germline V gene has CDR1 TSWWSYY and CDR2 QGS. The ends lost 1 base at V and 0 bases at J; junction bases unmatched: 22. CDR3 residues: CALGEPLFPLPVLGGDTDKLIF. For the CDR3, the DNA is TGTGCTCTTGGGGAACCCCTGTTTCCCCTACCCGTACTGGGGGGAGACACCGATAAACTCATCTTT.

This chain joins TRDV2 and TRDJ1; TRDD3 matches at 12 bases. TCRdb records no J gene; here it was assigned by comparing the DNA to germline. The CDR3 is 23 residues long. The V gene's germline CDR1 is GEAIGNYY and CDR2 EKD. With 0 bases clipped from V and 0 bases from J, the junction kept 22 bases outside the gene matches. The CDR3 DNA is TGTGCCTGTGACACCGGCCGCCCGACTCTGGGGGATACGCGTCACCCGTACACCGATAAACTCATCTTT. Its protein is CACDTGRPTLGDTRHPYTDKLIF.

This clone was detected a few times. V and J are TRAV38-2/DV8 and TRDJ1, with TRDD2 matching 9 bases. Because TCRdb records no J gene, it was assigned here through a match of the DNA to germline. This CDR3 spans 18 amino acids. Germline CDR1 and CDR2: TSESDYY and QEAYKQQN. This CDR3 is CAPAPFLQVPKRTDKLIF. The CDR3 region has the DNA TGTGCCCCGGCCCCCTTCCTACAGGTCCCAAAGCGCACCGATAAACTCATCTTT.

Regarding this clone: Possible read error: a much larger clone is one base away. The chain combines TRDV2 with TRDJ3; TRDD3 matches at 8 bases. Because TCRdb records no J gene, it was assigned here through a match of the DNA to germline. The J segment lost 5 bases and the V segment lost 0 bases, leaving 8 bases of the junction unmatched. The CDR3 spans 18 residues. Germline assignment: CDR1 GEAIGNYY and CDR2 EKD. The CDR3 loop is CACDTVLGVSRDTRQMFF. The CDR3 nucleotides are TGTGCCTGTGACACCGTACTGGGGGTATCCCGGGACACCCGACAGATGTTTTTC.